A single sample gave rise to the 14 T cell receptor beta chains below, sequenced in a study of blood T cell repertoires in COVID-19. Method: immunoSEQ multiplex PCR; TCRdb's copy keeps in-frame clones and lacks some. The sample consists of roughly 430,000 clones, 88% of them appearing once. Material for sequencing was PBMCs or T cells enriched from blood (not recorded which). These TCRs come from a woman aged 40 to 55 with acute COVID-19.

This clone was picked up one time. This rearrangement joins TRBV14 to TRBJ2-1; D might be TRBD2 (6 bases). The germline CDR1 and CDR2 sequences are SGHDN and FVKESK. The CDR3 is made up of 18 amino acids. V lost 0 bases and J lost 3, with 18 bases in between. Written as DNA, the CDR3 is TGTGCCAGCAGCCAAGATTGGGACTCCGGAGCTCTCTACAATGAGCAGTTCTTC. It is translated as CASSQDWDSGALYNEQFF.

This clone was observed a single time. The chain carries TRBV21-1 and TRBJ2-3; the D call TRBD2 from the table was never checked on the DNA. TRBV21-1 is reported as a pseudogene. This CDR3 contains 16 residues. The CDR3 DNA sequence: TGTGCCAGCAGCAGCGGGACTAGCCGGTACACAGATACGCAGTATTTT. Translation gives CASSSGTSRYTDTQYF.

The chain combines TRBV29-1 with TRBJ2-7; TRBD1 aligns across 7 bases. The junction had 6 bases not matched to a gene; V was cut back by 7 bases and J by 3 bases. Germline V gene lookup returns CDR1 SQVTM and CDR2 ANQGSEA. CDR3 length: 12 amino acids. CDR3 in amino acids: CSGSGQNYEQYF. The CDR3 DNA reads TGCAGCGGGTCGGGACAGAACTACGAGCAGTACTTC.

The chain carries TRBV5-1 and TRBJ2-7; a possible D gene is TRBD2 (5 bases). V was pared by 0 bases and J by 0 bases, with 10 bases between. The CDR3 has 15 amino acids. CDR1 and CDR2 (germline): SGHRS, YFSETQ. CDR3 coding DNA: TGCGCCAGCAGCTTGGATCGGGGTGGCTCCTACGAGCAGTACTTC. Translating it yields CASSLDRGGSYEQYF.

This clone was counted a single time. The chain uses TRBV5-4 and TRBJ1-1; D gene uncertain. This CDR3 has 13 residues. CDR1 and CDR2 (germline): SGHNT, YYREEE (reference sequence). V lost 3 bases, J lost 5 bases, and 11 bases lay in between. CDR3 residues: CASSSRRSTEAFF. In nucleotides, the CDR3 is TGTGCCAGCAGCTCCCGGAGGAGTACTGAAGCTTTCTTT.

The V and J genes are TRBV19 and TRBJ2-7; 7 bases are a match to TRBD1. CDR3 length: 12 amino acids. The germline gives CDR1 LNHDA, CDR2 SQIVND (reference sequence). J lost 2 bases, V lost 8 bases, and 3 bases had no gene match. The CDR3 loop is CASSTGPYEQYF. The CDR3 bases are TGTGCCAGTTCGACAGGGCCCTACGAGCAGTACTTC.

The CDR3 loop is CASSLGDMRYEQYF. CDR3 in DNA: TGTGCCAGCAGCTTAGGAGACATGCGTTACGAGCAGTACTTC. V and J are TRBV7-2 and TRBJ2-7; D call uncertain. The V end was cut by 1 base, the J end by 4 bases, with 11 bases between. This CDR3 has 14 residues. Germline values: CDR1 SGHTA, CDR2 FQGNSA. The whole variable domain, filled in from reference TRBV7-2 and TRBJ2-7, reads GAGVSQSPSNKVTEKGKDVELRCDPISGHTALYWYRQSLGQGLEFLIYFQGNSAPDKSGLPSDRFSAERTGGSVSTLTIQRTQQEDSAVYLCASSLGDMRYEQYFGPGTRLTVT.

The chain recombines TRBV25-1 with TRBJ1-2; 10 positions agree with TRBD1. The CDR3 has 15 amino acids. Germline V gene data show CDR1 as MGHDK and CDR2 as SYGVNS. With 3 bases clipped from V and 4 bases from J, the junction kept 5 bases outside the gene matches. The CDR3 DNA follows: TGTGCCAGCAGTGAGTCGGGACAGGGGACCTATGGCTACACCTTC. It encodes CASSESGQGTYGYTF.

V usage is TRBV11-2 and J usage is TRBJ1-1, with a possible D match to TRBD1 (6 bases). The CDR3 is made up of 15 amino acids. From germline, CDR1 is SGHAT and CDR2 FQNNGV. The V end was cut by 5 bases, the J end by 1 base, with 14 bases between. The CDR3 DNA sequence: TGTGCCAGCAGCAGCAGGGGTACGGGGAACACTGAAGCTTTCTTT. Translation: CASSSRGTGNTEAFF.

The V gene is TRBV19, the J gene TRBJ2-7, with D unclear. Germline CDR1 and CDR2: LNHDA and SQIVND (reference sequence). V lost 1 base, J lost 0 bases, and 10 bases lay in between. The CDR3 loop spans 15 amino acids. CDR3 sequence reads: CASSIAYLSSYEQYF. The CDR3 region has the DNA TGTGCCAGTAGTATAGCTTATTTGAGCTCCTACGAGCAGTACTTC.

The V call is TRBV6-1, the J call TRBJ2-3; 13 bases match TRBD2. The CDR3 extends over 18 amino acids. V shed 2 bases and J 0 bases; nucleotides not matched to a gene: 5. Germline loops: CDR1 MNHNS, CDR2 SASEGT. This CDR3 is CASSELRLAGGSTDTQYF. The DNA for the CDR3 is TGTGCCAGCAGTGAACTTCGACTAGCGGGGGGAAGCACAGATACGCAGTATTTT.

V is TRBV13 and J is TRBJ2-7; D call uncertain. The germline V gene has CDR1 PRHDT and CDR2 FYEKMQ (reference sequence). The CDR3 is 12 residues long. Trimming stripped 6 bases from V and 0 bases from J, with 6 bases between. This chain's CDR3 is CASSGLSYEQYF. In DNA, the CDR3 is TGTGCCAGCAGTGGGCTCTCCTACGAGCAGTACTTC. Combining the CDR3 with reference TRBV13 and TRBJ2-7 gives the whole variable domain AAGVIQSPRHLIKEKRETATLKCYPIPRHDTVYWYQQGPGQDPQFLISFYEKMQSDKGSIPDRFSAQQFSDYHSELNMSSLELGDSALYFCASSGLSYEQYFGPGTRLTVT.

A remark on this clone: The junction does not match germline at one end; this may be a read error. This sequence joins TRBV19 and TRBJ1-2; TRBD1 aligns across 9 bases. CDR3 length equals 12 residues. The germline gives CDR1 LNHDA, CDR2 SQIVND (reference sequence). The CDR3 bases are TGTGCCAGTAACAATGTACAGGGGGCGCAGGCCTTC. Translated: CASNNVQGAQAF.

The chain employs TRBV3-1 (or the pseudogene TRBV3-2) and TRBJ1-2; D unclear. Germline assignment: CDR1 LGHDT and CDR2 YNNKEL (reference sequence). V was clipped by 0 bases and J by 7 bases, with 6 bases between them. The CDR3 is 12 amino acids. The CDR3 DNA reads TGTGCCAGCAGCCAAGACGGACTTGGCTACACCTTC. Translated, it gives CASSQDGLGYTF.